This is a list of T cell receptor beta chains from one sample in a study of shared clonotypes between healthy human individuals. Only in-frame clones appear in the TCRdb table, and some are missing; sequencing was by immunoSEQ multiplex PCR. The table shows over a million clones, with under 80% occurring only once. Sequenced input: memory CD4+ T cells sorted from blood. The source is a man aged 18-30 years in good health. CDR3s include the opening cysteine and the closing phenylalanine or tryptophan. Fields, in order: V gene, CDR3 length, J gene, CDR3 protein.

V: TRBV29-1
length: 8
J: TRBJ1-1
CDR3: CSVGGAFF

V: TRBV15
length: 14
J: TRBJ2-5
CDR3: CATSRDLYQETQYF

V: TRBV4-2
length: 14
J: TRBJ2-4
CDR3: CASSQEQGGNIQYF

V: TRBV4-1
length: 15
J: TRBJ1-1
CDR3: CASSPSYTSNTEAFF

V: TRBV19
length: 14
J: TRBJ2-2
CDR3: CASRGTVRTGELFF

V: TRBV9
length: 16
J: TRBJ2-1
CDR3: CASSVDGALGRNEQFF

V: TRBV19
length: 14
J: TRBJ2-7
CDR3: CASSRTGKDYEQYF

V: TRBV9
length: 14
J: TRBJ2-7
CDR3: CASSVGLAAGEQYF

V: TRBV10-3
length: 14
J: TRBJ2-7
CDR3: CAISAIAGSYEQYF

V: TRBV29-1
length: 11
J: TRBJ2-7
CDR3: CSASEGGEQYF

V: TRBV28
length: 16
J: TRBJ2-7
CDR3: CASIPQGRREGGEQYF

V: TRBV30
length: 13
J: TRBJ1-2
CDR3: CAWSLGTGEGYTF

V: TRBV5-6
length: 16
J: TRBJ2-7
CDR3: CASSPKRVDRSYEQYF

V: TRBV11-1
length: 13
J: TRBJ1-1
CDR3: CASSPSGFTEAFF

V: TRBV6-1
length: 13
J: TRBJ2-1
CDR3: CASSGQGTNEQFF

V: TRBV5-1
length: 14
J: TRBJ2-4
CDR3: CASSFSGPENIQYF

V: TRBV19
length: 17
J: TRBJ1-5
CDR3: CASSPPPGPRRGQPQHF

V: TRBV19
length: 15
J: TRBJ2-2
CDR3: CASSSRPGPTGELFF

V: TRBV20-1
length: 11
J: TRBJ1-1
CDR3: CSASIGPEAFF

V: TRBV7-8
length: 15
J: TRBJ2-2
CDR3: CASSLGTSDTGELFF

V: TRBV7-2
length: 13
J: TRBJ1-2
CDR3: CASSPAGGGGYTF

V: TRBV7-9
length: 16
J: TRBJ2-2
CDR3: CASSFSGSFDTGELFF

V: TRBV11-1
length: 17
J: TRBJ2-5
CDR3: CASSSSARDSWVGTQYF

V: TRBV6-1
length: 14
J: TRBJ2-7
CDR3: CASVRVAGVYEQYF

V: TRBV11-2
length: 14
J: TRBJ2-3
CDR3: CASSSITGKDTQYF

V: TRBV7-2
length: 12
J: TRBJ2-7
CDR3: CASSWGGPEQYF

V: TRBV19
length: 14
J: TRBJ1-4
CDR3: CASTSLGGGEKLFF